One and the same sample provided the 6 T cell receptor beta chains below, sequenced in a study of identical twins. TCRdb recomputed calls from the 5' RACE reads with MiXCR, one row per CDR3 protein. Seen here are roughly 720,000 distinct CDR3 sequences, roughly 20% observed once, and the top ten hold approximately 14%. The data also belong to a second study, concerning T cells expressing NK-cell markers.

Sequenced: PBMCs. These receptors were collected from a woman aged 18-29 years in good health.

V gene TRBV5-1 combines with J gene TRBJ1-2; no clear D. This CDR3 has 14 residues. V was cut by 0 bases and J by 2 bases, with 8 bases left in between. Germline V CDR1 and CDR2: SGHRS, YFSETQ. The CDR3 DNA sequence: TGCGCCAGCAGCTTGGCCGGAGAGAACTATGGCTACACCTTC. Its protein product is CASSLAGENYGYTF.

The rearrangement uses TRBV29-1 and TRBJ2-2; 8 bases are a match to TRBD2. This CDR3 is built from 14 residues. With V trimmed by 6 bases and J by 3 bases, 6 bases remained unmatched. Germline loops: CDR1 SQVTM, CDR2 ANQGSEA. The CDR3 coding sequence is TGCAGCGTGTCGCGGCGGGGGGACACCGGGGAGCTGTTTTTT. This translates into CSVSRRGDTGELFF.

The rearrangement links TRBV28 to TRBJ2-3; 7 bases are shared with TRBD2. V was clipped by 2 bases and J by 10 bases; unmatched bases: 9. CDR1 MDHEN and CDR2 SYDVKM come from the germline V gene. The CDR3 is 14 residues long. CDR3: CASSLRWDGRSQYF. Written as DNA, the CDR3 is TGTGCCAGCAGTTTAAGATGGGACGGGAGGTCGCAGTATTTT.

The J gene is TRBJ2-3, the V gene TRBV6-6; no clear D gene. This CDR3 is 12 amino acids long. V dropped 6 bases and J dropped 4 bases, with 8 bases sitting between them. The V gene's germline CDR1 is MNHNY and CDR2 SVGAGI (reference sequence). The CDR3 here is CASRASADTQYF. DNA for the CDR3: TGTGCCAGCAGAGCTTCAGCAGATACGCAGTATTTT.

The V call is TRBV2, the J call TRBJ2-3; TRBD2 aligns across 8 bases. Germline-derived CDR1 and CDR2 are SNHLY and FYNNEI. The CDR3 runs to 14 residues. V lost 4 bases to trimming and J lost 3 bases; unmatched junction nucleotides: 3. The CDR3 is CASSGPGGTDTQYF. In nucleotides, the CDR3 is TGTGCCAGCAGTGGGCCGGGGGGGACAGATACGCAGTATTTT.

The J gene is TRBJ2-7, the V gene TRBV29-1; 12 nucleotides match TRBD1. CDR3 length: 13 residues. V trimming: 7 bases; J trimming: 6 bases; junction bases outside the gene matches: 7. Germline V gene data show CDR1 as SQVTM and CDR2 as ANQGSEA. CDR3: CSAVGTGGIEQYF. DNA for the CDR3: TGCAGCGCCGTAGGGACAGGGGGCATCGAGCAGTACTTC.